This record covers a single T cell receptor beta chain. Its antigen is as yet unknown. These data belong to a study of T cells in localized non-small cell lung cancer. Study-wide results and limits: A raised T cell density in blood coincided with lengthier overall survival.

The table came from immunoSEQ multiplex PCR; TCRdb's copy has only in-frame clones and leaves some out. The sample lists around 2,700 clones; roughly 29% were seen once. Specimen: lung tumor tissue, collected before any cancer treatment. The sequence was obtained from a woman aged 40-70 years with stage III lung adenocarcinoma.

CDR3 in amino acids: CAWRGGGTGELFF. The CDR3 DNA reads TGTGCCTGGAGAGGAGGGGGCACCGGGGAGCTGTTTTTT. The chain employs TRBV30 and TRBJ2-2; D tentatively fits TRBD1 or TRBD2 (6 bases each). Germline lookup yields CDR1 GTSNPN and CDR2 SVGIG (reference sequence). V lost 3 bases to trimming and J lost 4 bases, with 9 bases between them. There are 13 residues in the CDR3.